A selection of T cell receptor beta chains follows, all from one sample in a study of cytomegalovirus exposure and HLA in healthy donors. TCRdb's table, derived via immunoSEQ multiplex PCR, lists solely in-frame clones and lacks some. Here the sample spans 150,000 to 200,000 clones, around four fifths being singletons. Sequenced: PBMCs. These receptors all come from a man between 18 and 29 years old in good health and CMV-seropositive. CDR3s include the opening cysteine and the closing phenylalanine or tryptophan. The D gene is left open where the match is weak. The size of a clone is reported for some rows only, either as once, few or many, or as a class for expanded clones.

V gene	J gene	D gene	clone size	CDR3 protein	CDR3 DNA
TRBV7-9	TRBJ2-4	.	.	CASGQQGYIQYF	TGTGCCAGCGGCCAACAGGGATACATTCAGTACTTC
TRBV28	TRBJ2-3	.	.	CASCDRSDQPQYF	TGTGCCAGCTGTGACAGGTCCGATCAGCCCCAGTATTTT
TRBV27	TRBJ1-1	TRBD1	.	CASSLSPGQVGHTEAFF	TGTGCCAGCAGTTTATCCCCCGGACAGGTTGGGCACACTGAAGCTTTCTTT
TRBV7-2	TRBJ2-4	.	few	CASSPRLLSIGSKNIQYF	TGTGCCAGCAGCCCGAGACTATTGTCTATTGGGTCCAAAAACATTCAGTACTTC
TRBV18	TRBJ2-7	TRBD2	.	CASSGGLGGYEQYF	TGTGCCAGCTCAGGGGGACTAGGAGGGTACGAGCAGTACTTC
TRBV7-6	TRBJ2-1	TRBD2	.	CASSLGAGVYNEQFF	TGTGCCAGCAGCTTAGGCGCGGGAGTCTACAATGAGCAGTTCTTC
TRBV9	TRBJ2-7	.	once	CASSTQGSPQQYF	TGTGCCAGCAGCACCCAGGGATCCCCTCAGCAGTACTTC
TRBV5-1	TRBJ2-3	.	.	CASSLRGTLTDTQYF	TGCGCCAGCAGCCTCCGCGGGACGCTCACAGATACGCAGTATTTT
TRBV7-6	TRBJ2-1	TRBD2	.	CASSLAGGSGNYNEQFF	TGTGCCAGCAGCTTAGCGGGGGGTAGCGGGAACTACAATGAGCAGTTCTTC
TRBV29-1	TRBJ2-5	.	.	CSVDRGAAQETQYF	TGCAGCGTCGACCGGGGAGCGGCACAAGAGACCCAGTACTTC
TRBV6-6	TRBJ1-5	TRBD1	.	CASSQQGAFQPQHF	TGTGCCAGCAGTCAACAGGGGGCCTTTCAGCCCCAGCATTTT
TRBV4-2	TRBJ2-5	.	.	CASSREAGQETQYF	TGTGCCAGCAGCCGAGAAGCGGGCCAAGAGACCCAGTACTTC
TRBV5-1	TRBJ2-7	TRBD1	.	CASSEITGQGGEQYF	TGCGCCAGCAGCGAGATCACGGGACAGGGGGGGGAGCAGTACTTC
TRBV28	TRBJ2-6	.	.	CASSGDRSSSGANVLTF	TGTGCCAGCTCGGGGGACAGATCCAGCTCTGGGGCCAACGTCCTGACTTTC
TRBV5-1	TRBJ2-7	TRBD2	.	CASTGGATYEQYF	TGCGCCAGCACCGGGGGGGCCACCTACGAGCAGTACTTC
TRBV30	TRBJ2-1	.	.	CAWSVGLVNEQFF	TGTGCCTGGAGTGTAGGCCTAGTTAATGAGCAGTTCTTC
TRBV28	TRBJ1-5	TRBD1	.	CASRTYRGLYQPQHF	TGTGCCAGCAGAACCTACAGGGGGCTTTATCAGCCCCAGCATTTT
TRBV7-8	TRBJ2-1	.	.	CASSPRDYNEQFF	TGTGCCAGCAGCCCCCGGGACTACAATGAGCAGTTCTTC
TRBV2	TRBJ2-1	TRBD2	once	CASVRTSGTYNEQFF	TGTGCCAGCGTTAGGACTAGCGGGACTTACAATGAGCAGTTCTTC
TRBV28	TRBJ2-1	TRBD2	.	CASSSLGSGANNEQFF	TGTGCCAGCAGTTCACTAGGTAGCGGGGCCAACAATGAGCAGTTCTTC
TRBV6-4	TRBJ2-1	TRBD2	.	CASSAQREGGEQFF	TGTGCCAGCAGCGCCCAGCGGGAGGGCGGTGAGCAGTTCTTC